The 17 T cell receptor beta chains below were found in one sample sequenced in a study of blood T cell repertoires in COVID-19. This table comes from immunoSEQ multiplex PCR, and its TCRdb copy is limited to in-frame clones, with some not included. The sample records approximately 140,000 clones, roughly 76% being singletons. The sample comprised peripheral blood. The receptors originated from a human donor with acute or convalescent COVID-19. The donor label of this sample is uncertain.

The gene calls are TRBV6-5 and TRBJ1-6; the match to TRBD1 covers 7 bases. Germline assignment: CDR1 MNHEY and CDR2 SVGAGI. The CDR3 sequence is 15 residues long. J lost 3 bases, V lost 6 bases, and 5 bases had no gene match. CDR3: CASRNRGFYNSPLHF. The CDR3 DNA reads TGTGCCAGCAGAAACAGGGGTTTCTATAATTCACCCCTCCACTTT.

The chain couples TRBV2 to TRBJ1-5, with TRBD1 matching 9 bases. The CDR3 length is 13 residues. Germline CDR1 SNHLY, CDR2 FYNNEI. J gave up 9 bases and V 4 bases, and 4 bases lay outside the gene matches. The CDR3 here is CASSGDRERPQHF. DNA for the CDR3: TGTGCCAGCAGTGGGGACAGGGAACGGCCCCAGCATTTT. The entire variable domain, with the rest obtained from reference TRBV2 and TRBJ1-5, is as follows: EPEVTQTPSHQVTQMGQEVILRCVPISNHLYFYWYRQILGQKVEFLVSFYNNEISEKSEIFDDQFSVERPDGSNFTLKIRSTKLEDSAMYFCASSGDRERPQHFGDGTRLSIL.

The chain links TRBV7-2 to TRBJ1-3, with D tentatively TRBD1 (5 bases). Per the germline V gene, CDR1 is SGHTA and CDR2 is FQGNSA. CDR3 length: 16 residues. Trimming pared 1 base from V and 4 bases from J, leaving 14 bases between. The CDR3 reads CASSLGPGGEGNTIYF. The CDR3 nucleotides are TGTGCCAGCAGCTTAGGCCCGGGGGGAGAGGGAAACACCATATATTTT.

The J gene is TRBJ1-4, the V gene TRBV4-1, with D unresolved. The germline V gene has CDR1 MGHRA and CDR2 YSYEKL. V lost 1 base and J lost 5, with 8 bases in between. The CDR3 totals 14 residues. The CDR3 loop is CASSQGRRNEKLFF. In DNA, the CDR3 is TGCGCCAGCAGCCAAGGTCGGAGGAATGAAAAACTGTTTTTT.

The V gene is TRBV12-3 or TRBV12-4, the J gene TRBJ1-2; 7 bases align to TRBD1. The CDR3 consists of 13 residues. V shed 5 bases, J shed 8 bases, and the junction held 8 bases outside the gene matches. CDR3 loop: CASSPTGVVGYTF. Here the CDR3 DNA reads TGTGCCAGCAGTCCAACAGGGGTAGTGGGCTACACCTTC.

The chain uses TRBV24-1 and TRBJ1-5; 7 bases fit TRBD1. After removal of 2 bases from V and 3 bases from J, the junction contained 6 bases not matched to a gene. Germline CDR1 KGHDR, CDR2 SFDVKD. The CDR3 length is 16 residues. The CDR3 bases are TGTGCCACCAGTGATTCCAGGGGGGCTTTCAATCAGCCCCAGCATTTT. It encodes CATSDSRGAFNQPQHF.

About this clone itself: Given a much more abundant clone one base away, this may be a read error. This CDR3 reads CASSLGTGMNTEAFF. The CDR3 DNA reads as TGTGCCAGCAGCTTAGGGACAGGGATGAACACTGAAGCTTTCTTT. V and J are TRBV7-3 and TRBJ1-1; 9 positions agree with TRBD1. There are 15 residues in the CDR3. Germline trimming cut 2 bases from V and 0 bases from J; bases unmatched to any gene: 1. Germline assignment: CDR1 SGHTA and CDR2 FQGTGA.

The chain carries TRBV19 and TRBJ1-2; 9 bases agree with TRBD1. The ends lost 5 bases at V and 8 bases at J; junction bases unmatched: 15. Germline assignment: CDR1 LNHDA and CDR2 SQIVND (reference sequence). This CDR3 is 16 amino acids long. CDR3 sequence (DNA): TGTGCCAGTAGTGCACCACCGGGACAGGGAAAACGCGGCTACACCTTC. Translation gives CASSAPPGQGKRGYTF.

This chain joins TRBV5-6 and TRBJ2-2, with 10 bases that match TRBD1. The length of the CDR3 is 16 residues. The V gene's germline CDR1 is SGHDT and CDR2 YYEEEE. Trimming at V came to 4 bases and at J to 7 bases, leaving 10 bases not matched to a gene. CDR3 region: CASSPDRGQLVGELFF. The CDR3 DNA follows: TGTGCCAGCAGCCCCGACAGGGGGCAGTTGGTCGGGGAGCTGTTTTTT.

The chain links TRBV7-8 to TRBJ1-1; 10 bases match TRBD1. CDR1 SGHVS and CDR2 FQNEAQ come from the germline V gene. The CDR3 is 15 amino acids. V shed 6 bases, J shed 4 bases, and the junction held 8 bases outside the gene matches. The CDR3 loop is CASRHGTGESTEAFF. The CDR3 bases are TGTGCCAGCAGACACGGGACAGGGGAATCCACTGAAGCTTTCTTT.

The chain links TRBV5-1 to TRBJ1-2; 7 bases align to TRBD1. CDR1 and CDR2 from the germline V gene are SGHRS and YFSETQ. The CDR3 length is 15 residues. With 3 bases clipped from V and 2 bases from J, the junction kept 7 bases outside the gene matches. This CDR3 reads CASSSTGAGNYGYTF. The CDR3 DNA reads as TGCGCCAGCAGCTCAACAGGGGCGGGAAACTATGGCTACACCTTC.

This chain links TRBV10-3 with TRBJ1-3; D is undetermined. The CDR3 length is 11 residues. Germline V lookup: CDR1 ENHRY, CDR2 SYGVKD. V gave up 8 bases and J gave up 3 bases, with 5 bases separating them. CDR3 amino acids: CAISLGNTIYF. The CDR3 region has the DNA TGTGCCATCTCACTTGGAAACACCATATATTTT.

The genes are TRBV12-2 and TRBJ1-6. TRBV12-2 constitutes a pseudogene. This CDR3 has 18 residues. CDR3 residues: CASRPSRDWVPHPSPLHF. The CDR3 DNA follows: TGTGCAAGTCGCCCTTCCCGGGACTGGGTACCCCATCCTTCACCCCTCCACTTT.

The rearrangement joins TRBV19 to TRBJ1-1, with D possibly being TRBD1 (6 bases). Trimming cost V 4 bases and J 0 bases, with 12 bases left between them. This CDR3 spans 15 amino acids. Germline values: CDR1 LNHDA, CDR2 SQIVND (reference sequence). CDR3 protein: CASSNGRGMNTEAFF. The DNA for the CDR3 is TGTGCCAGTAGTAACGGCAGGGGTATGAACACTGAAGCTTTCTTT. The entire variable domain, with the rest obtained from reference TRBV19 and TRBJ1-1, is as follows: DGGITQSPKYLFRKEGQNVTLSCEQNLNHDAMYWYRQDPGQGLRLIYYSQIVNDFQKGDIAEGYSVSREKKESFPLTVTSAQKNPTAFYLCASSNGRGMNTEAFFGQGTRLTVV.

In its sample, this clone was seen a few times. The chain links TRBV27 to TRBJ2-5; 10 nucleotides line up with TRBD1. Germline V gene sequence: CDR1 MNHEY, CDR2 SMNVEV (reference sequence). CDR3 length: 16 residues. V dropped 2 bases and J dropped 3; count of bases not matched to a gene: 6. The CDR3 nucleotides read TGTGCCAGCAGTTTAACCAGGACAGGGGGGGAAGAGACCCAGTACTTC. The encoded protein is CASSLTRTGGEETQYF.

In DNA form, the CDR3 reads TGTGCCAGCAGCTCAATCCCAGATAGCAATCAGCCCCAGCATTTT. The encoded protein is CASSSIPDSNQPQHF. The chain has TRBV7-6 and TRBJ1-5; no clear D gene. Germline CDR1 reads SGHVS; CDR2 reads FNYEAQ. The CDR3 runs 15 residues. V shed 4 bases and J shed 0 bases, with 10 bases lying between them.

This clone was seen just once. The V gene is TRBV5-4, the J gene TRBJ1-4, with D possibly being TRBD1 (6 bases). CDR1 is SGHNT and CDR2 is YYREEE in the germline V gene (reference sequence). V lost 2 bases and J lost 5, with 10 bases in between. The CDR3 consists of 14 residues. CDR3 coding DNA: TGTGCCAGCAGCTTCTGGGGGCGGAATGAAAAACTGTTTTTT. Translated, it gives CASSFWGRNEKLFF.